This T cell receptor (beta chain) was documented in a study of shared clonotypes between healthy human individuals. The wider study: Three plates each covered CD4 naive and memory; CD8 naive two, CD8 memory one.

Source study methods: Junction-only sequences produced by ImmunoSEQ had no quality scores, so filtering differed. The protocol was immunoSEQ multiplex PCR, while the TCRdb copy is restricted to in-frame clones and leaves out a portion. That table furnishes V, J and clone size, whereas the DNA furnished D and trimming. This table holds around 2.3 million clones, approximately 96% found once. Adult donors, all healthy and HIV-negative, had no recent acute infections or vaccinations. The TCR originated in a man aged 18 to 29 in good health. Sequencing input: naive CD4+ T cells sorted from blood. Documented subset: CD45RA+ positively selected.

CDR3 DNA: TGTGCCAGCAGCTCCGGGACAGGGGGCTGGGAGCAGTACTTC. Translated, it gives CASSSGTGGWEQYF. This sequence joins TRBV11-2 and TRBJ2-7; TRBD1 agrees at 12 bases. This CDR3 is 14 amino acids long. Trimming removed 4 bases from V and 7 bases from J; junction bases left unmatched: 5. Looked up from germline, CDR1 is SGHAT and CDR2 is FQNNGV.